This TCR beta chain was recovered during a study of response to subunit inactivated influenza vaccine. The CDR3 consists of 13 residues. Trimming shortened V by 0 bases and J by 0 bases, and 5 bases separated the two germline ends. Germline CDR1 DFQATT, CDR2 SNEGSKA (reference sequence). TCRdb reprocessed the RT-PCR reads via MiXCR and lists one record per CDR3 protein. The table has more than 550,000 distinct CDR3 sequences, 10% to 12% seen once. This same sample was also taken into another study, of T cells expressing NK-cell markers. In that study: 5'RACE template switching built TCR beta cDNA with unique molecular identifiers. Sorted CD3+CD56+NKG2C+, CD3+CD56+NKG2C- and CD3+CD56-NKG2C+ T cells provided the TCR beta repertoires. A range of roughly 1.0-8% of CD8+ T cells consisted of dominant NKG2C+ clonotypes in 5 to 7 donors. The study found these clonotypes also leading the CD3+CD56-NKG2C+ fraction in a few donors.

V usage is TRBV20-1 and J usage is TRBJ1-2; D is uncertain. The clonotype comes from a man between 45 and 60 years old who received an inactivated influenza vaccine. Material: PBMCs from blood, obtained on the day of vaccination. CDR3 coding DNA: TGCAGTGCTAGAGAAGGCCCTAACTATGGCTACACCTTC. This sequence encodes CSAREGPNYGYTF.